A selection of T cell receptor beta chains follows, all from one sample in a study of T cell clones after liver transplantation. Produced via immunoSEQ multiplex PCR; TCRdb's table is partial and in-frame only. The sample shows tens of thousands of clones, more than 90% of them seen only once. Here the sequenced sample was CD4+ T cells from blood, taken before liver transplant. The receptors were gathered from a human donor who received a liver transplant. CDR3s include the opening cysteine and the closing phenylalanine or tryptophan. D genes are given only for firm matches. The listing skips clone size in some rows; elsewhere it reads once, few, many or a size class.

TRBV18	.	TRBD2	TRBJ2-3	TGTGCCAGCTCACCGCCTAGCGGGGGCCTCACAGATACGCAGTATTTT	CASSPPSGGLTDTQYF
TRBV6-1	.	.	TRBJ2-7	TGTGCCAGCAGTGCCCCCTCGTCCCGGGGCTACGAGCAGTACTTC	CASSAPSSRGYEQYF
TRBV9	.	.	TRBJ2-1	TGTGCCAGCAGCTTAGACGGGCCCCCTTTCTTC	CASSLDGPPFF
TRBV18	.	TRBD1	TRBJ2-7	TGTGCCAGCTCCCCGGGACAGGGTGTATACGAGCAGTACTTC	CASSPGQGVYEQYF
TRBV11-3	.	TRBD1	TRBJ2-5	TGTGCCAGCAGCTCCGGGACAGGGGGTCAAGAGACCCAGTACTTC	CASSSGTGGQETQYF
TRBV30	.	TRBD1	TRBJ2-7	TGTGCCTGGAGGAGTCCCGGGACAGGGGGCAGGAGCTCCTACGAGCAGTACTTC	CAWRSPGTGGRSSYEQYF
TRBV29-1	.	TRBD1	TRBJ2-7	TGCAGCGCCGGACAGGGCTACGAGCAGTACTTC	CSAGQGYEQYF
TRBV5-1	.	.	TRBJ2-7	TGCGCCAGCAGCTTGGAGAACGCCTACGAGCAGTACTTC	CASSLENAYEQYF
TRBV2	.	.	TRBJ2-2	TGTGCCAGCATGGGGGATCGCACCGGGGAGCTGTTTTTT	CASMGDRTGELFF
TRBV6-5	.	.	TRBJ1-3	TGTGCCAGCAGTTACGGACGGGGAGGAGCTGGAAACACCATATATTTT	CASSYGRGGAGNTIYF
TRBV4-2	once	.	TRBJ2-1	TGTGCCAGCAGCCAAGAAGCGAGTAGCTCCTACAATGAGCAGTTCTTC	CASSQEASSSYNEQFF
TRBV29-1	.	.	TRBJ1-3	TGCAGCGTTGTCACTTTCCGTAAGGGGTCGAGGTCGGGAAACACCATATATTTT	CSVVTFRKGSRSGNTIYF
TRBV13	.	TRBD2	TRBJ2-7	TGTGCCAGCAGCTCTCGCCCCGGGACTAGCGGGATCGGGGGCTACGAGCAGTACTTC	CASSSRPGTSGIGGYEQYF
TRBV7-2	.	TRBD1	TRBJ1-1	TGTGCCAGCAGCATACAGGGGTACGGAGCTTTCTTT	CASSIQGYGAFF
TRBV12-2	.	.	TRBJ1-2	TGTGCAAGTCGCCTCAATAAGACCGAGATTAAAAGTCTCATGTTGGATGGCTACACCTTC	CASRLNKTEIKSLMLDGYTF
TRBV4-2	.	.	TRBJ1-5	TGTGCCAGCAGCCAAGAAGTGGCAGAATATAGCAATCAGCCCCAGCATTTT	CASSQEVAEYSNQPQHF
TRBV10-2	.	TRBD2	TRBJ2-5	TGCGCCAGCAGTGCGGCGGGAGGTTTAGAGACCCAGTACTTC	CASSAAGGLETQYF
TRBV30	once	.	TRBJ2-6	TGTGCCTGGTTTAATTATGGGGCCAACGTCCTGACTTTC	CAWFNYGANVLTF
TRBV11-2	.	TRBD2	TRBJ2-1	TGTGCCAGCAGCTTAGGACTAGCGGACTACAATGAGCAGTTCTTC	CASSLGLADYNEQFF
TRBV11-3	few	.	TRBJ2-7	TGTGCCAGCAGCTTAGGCCCCCTAGGCAGCGGTTCCCAGCAGTACTTC	CASSLGPLGSGSQQYF
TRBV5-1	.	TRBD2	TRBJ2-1	TGCGCCAGCAGCTTGGTAGCGGGAGGGCCCCCTGGGAATGAGCAGTTCTTC	CASSLVAGGPPGNEQFF
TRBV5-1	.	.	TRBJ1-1	TGCGCCAGCAGCGAAGGGTCTTTATACACTGAAGCTTTCTTT	CASSEGSLYTEAFF
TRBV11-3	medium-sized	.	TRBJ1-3	TGTGCCAGCAGCTTAGTATCGGACACCTCTGGAAACACCATATATTTT	CASSLVSDTSGNTIYF
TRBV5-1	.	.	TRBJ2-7	TGCGCCAGCAGCTTCGGTACTGTATTAGACTACGAGCAGTACTTC	CASSFGTVLDYEQYF
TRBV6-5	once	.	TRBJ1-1	TGTGCCAGCAGTTACCAGGCCGGGCGGAAAGCTTTCTTT	CASSYQAGRKAFF
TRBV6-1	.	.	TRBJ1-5	TGTGCCAGCAGTACGGACAGACACAATCAGCCCCAGCATTTT	CASSTDRHNQPQHF
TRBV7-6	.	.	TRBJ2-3	TGTGCCAGCAGCTTAGACTACGGGGATACGCAGTATTTT	CASSLDYGDTQYF
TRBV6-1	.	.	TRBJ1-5	TGTGCCAGCAGTGGGGGTAGACCCAATCAGCCCCAGCATTTT	CASSGGRPNQPQHF
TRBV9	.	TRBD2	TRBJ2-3	TGTGCCAGCAGCGTTAGCGGGATAAGGTCAGATACGCAGTATTTT	CASSVSGIRSDTQYF
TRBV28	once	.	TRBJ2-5	TGTGCCAGCAGTTTAGGAGGGATCCCCCAAGAGACCCAGTACTTC	CASSLGGIPQETQYF
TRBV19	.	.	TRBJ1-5	TGTGCCAGTAGTGAAGCGCCAGGGCCTCAGCCCCAGCATTTT	CASSEAPGPQPQHF
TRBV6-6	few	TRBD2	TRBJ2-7	TGTGCCAGCAGTTACTCTAGCGGGAGTGGCTACGAGCAGTACTTC	CASSYSSGSGYEQYF
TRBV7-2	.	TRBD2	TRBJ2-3	TGTGCCAGCATCCCGGGACTAGCCGCAGATACGCAGTATTTT	CASIPGLAADTQYF
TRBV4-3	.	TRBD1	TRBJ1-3	TGCGCCAGCAGCCAAGATGCCGGACAGGGTGGAAACACCATATATTTT	CASSQDAGQGGNTIYF
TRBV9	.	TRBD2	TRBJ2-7	TGTGCCAGCAGCAGACCGGGACTAGCGGGGCCCTACGAGCAGTACTTC	CASSRPGLAGPYEQYF
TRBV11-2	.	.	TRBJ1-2	TGTGCCAGCAGCCCCCAAGACAGTTATAACTATGGCTACACCTTC	CASSPQDSYNYGYTF
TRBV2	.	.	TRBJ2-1	TGTGCCAGCATCGGCTCGGCAGGTAAAAATGAGCAGTTCTTC	CASIGSAGKNEQFF
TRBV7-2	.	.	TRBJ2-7	TGTGCCAGCAGCTTACTTATGGTCTCCTACGAGCAGTACTTC	CASSLLMVSYEQYF
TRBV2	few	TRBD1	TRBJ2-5	TGTGCCAGCAGTGTGACAGGGGTTCCTTACTTC	CASSVTGVPYF
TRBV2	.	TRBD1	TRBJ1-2	TGTGCCAGTGAAGGGAACAGGGGTGACTATGGCTACACCTTC	CASEGNRGDYGYTF
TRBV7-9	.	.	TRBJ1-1	TGTGCCAGCACTATAGGGCCCGGGAACACTGAAGCTTTCTTT	CASTIGPGNTEAFF
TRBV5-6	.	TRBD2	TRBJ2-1	TGTGCCAGCAGCTTGCGACTAGCGGGAATCTCCTACAATGAGCAGTTCTTC	CASSLRLAGISYNEQFF
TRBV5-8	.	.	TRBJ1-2	TGTGCCAGCAGCTTGGGCAGGACCTATGGCTACACCTTC	CASSLGRTYGYTF